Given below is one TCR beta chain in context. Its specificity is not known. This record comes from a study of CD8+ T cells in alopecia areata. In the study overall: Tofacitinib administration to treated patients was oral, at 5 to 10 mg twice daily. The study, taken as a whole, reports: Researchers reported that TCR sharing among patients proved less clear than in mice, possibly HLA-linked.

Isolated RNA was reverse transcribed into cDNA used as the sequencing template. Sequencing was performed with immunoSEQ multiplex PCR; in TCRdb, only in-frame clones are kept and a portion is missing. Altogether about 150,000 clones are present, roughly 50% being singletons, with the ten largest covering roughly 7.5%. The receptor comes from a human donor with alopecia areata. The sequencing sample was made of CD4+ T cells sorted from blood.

The CDR3, as DNA: TGTGCCAGCTCACCGAATGTGAACACTGAAGCTTTCTTT. It translates to CASSPNVNTEAFF. The chain employs TRBV18 and TRBJ1-1; the D is unclear. The CDR3 extends over 13 amino acids. CDR1 is KGHSH and CDR2 is LQKENI in the germline V gene. The ends were cut back, 3 bases at V and 0 bases at J, with 5 bases in the middle. Supplemented by reference TRBV18 and TRBJ1-1, the full variable domain reads NAGVMQNPRHLVRRRGQEARLRCSPMKGHSHVYWYRQLPEEGLKFMVYLQKENIIDESGMPKERFSAEFPKEGPSILRIQQVVRGDSAAYFCASSPNVNTEAFFGQGTRLTVV.